Presented here are 13 T cell receptor beta chains from one specimen sequenced in a study of STAT5B mutations in CD4+ large granular lymphocyte leukemia. Repertoires were generated with immunoSEQ multiplex PCR, while TCRdb's copy carries only in-frame clones and drops some. The repertoire holds some 40,000 clones, with roughly 85% as singletons. The sequenced sample was CD4+ T cells from blood buffy coats. The receptors originated from a human donor in good health.

V usage is TRBV9 and J usage is TRBJ2-3; TRBD2 might be the D (6 bases). The V end was cut by 4 bases, the J end by 2 bases, with 14 bases between. Germline lookup yields CDR1 SGDLS and CDR2 YYNGEE. The CDR3 is 15 residues long. The CDR3 DNA reads as TGTGCCAGCAGCAGAACGGGACTCAACACAGATACGCAGTATTTT. Protein: CASSRTGLNTDTQYF.

The J gene is TRBJ2-1, the V gene TRBV5-4, with a possible D match to TRBD2 (5 bases). The V gene's germline CDR1 is SGHNT and CDR2 YYREEE (reference sequence). The germline V and J ends were trimmed by 1 base and 2 bases, with 10 bases remaining between them. CDR3 length: 15 amino acids. The CDR3 loop reads CASSLSLAAYNEQFF. CDR3 in DNA: TGTGCCAGCAGCTTGTCTCTAGCAGCCTACAATGAGCAGTTCTTC.

The chain couples TRBV2 to TRBJ1-1; unclear D gene. Trimming stripped 7 bases from V and 1 base from J, with 13 bases between. Germline V gene lookup returns CDR1 SNHLY and CDR2 FYNNEI. This CDR3 has 14 residues. CDR3 in amino acids: CASTVLGRNTEAFF. In DNA, the CDR3 is TGTGCCAGCACCGTTCTGGGCAGGAACACTGAAGCTTTCTTT.

The V and J genes are TRBV2 and TRBJ1-1; D perhaps matches TRBD1 (5 bases). The germline CDR1 and CDR2 sequences are SNHLY and FYNNEI. CDR3 size: 15 residues. With 1 base removed from V and 0 bases from J, the gap between germline ends came to 9 bases. This CDR3 is CASSEVSRVNTEAFF. CDR3 DNA sequence: TGTGCCAGCAGTGAAGTAAGCAGGGTGAACACTGAAGCTTTCTTT.

The J gene is TRBJ1-4, the V gene TRBV6-5, with D uncertain. V lost 5 bases and J lost 5, with 12 bases in between. Germline-derived CDR1 and CDR2 are MNHEY and SVGAGI. This CDR3 region has 14 residues. CDR3 in DNA: TGTGCCAGCAGTGAGACACATCGGAATGAAAAACTGTTTTTT. It yields the protein CASSETHRNEKLFF.

This rearrangement joins TRBV6-5 to TRBJ1-4; D perhaps matches TRBD1 (5 bases). Trimming left V 5 bases short and J 7 bases short, with 17 bases between. Germline V gives CDR1 MNHEY, CDR2 SVGAGI. This CDR3 is 15 amino acids long. As DNA, the CDR3 is TGTGCCAGCAGTCCCCCCCGGGGGATCGCTGAAAAACTGTTTTTT. This codes for CASSPPRGIAEKLFF.

CDR3 DNA: TGTGCCAGCAGGAAATTGGGGCAGATCGGCTACACCTTC. It codes for CASRKLGQIGYTF. The chain is built from TRBV6-5 and TRBJ1-2; a possible D gene is TRBD1 (5 bases). V lost 6 bases and J lost 8, with 16 bases in between. The CDR3 has 13 amino acids. Germline V gene data show CDR1 as MNHEY and CDR2 as SVGAGI.

This rearrangement joins TRBV2 to TRBJ2-2; weak D call: TRBD1 (5 bases). The CDR3 sequence is 14 residues long. The V gene lost 3 bases and the J gene lost 6 bases, with 11 bases spanning the gap. The germline gives CDR1 SNHLY, CDR2 FYNNEI. CDR3 coding DNA: TGTGCCAGCAGTGAGGAATGGGGCCCCGGGGAGCTGTTTTTT. It codes for CASSEEWGPGELFF.

The V and J genes are TRBV12-5 and TRBJ1-5; 11 positions agree with TRBD1. After removal of 7 bases from V and 8 bases from J, the junction contained 10 bases not matched to a gene. CDR3 size: 15 residues. Germline V gene sequence: CDR1 LGHNT, CDR2 FRNRAP. CDR3 loop: CASARGDRGSEPQHF. The CDR3 DNA sequence: TGTGCTAGTGCCCGGGGGGACAGGGGGTCGGAGCCCCAGCATTTT.

The rearrangement joins TRBV19 to TRBJ2-1; tentative D call: TRBD1 (6 bases). Germline V gene data show CDR1 as LNHDA and CDR2 as SQIVND (reference sequence). The CDR3 extends over 16 amino acids. V was shortened by 0 bases and J by 1 base, with 10 bases between the two germline ends. This CDR3 reads CASSIEGARSYNEQFF. CDR3 DNA: TGTGCCAGTAGTATAGAGGGGGCGAGGTCCTACAATGAGCAGTTCTTC. The entire variable domain, with the rest obtained from reference TRBV19 and TRBJ2-1, is as follows: DGGITQSPKYLFRKEGQNVTLSCEQNLNHDAMYWYRQDPGQGLRLIYYSQIVNDFQKGDIAEGYSVSREKKESFPLTVTSAQKNPTAFYLCASSIEGARSYNEQFFGPGTRLTVL.

The chain is built from TRBV7-2 and TRBJ2-7; D is undetermined. The CDR3 runs 12 residues. Germline CDR1 and CDR2: SGHTA and FQGNSA. V was shortened by 5 bases and J by 0 bases, with 5 bases between the two germline ends. In DNA, the CDR3 is TGTGCCAGCAGCACCAACTCCTACGAGCAGTACTTC. Its protein is CASSTNSYEQYF. Full variable domain (missing parts from reference TRBV7-2 and TRBJ2-7): GAGVSQSPSNKVTEKGKDVELRCDPISGHTALYWYRQSLGQGLEFLIYFQGNSAPDKSGLPSDRFSAERTGGSVSTLTIQRTQQEDSAVYLCASSTNSYEQYFGPGTRLTVT.

The CDR3: CASSSPQGNNEKLFF. The CDR3 nucleotides are TGTGCCAGCAGCTCTCCTCAGGGGAATAATGAAAAACTGTTTTTT. V is TRBV7-2 and J is TRBJ1-4, with D perhaps TRBD1 (6 bases). In germline, CDR1 is SGHTA, CDR2 FQGNSA. Trimming took 4 bases from V and 4 from J, leaving 13 bases between them. The CDR3 is 15 amino acids.

The V call is TRBV7-2, the J call TRBJ2-1, with D unclear. The CDR3 has 13 amino acids. Trimming removed 2 bases at V and 1 base at J, with 3 bases between. CDR1 and CDR2 from the germline V gene are SGHTA and FQGNSA. The CDR3 coding sequence is TGTGCCAGCAGCTTAAGTTCCTACAATGAGCAGTTCTTC. This sequence encodes CASSLSSYNEQFF.